Below are 9 T cell receptor beta chains sequenced from a single sample in a study of cytomegalovirus exposure and HLA in healthy donors. The primer mix had 60 Vbeta and 13 Jbeta primers. The assay was immunoSEQ multiplex PCR, and TCRdb's table has in-frame clones only and misses some. Of about 77,000 clones in the sample, about three quarters are singletons; the top ten hold approximately 4.6%. Source material: PBMCs. The receptors derive from a man aged 35 to 55 in good health and CMV-seronegative.

The rearrangement uses TRBV28 and TRBJ2-3; 13 nucleotides align to TRBD2. Germline-derived CDR1 and CDR2 are MDHEN and SYDVKM. This CDR3 has 17 residues. The V segment lost 10 bases and the J segment 3 bases; nucleotides outside the gene matches: 13. The CDR3 region has the DNA TGTGCCACCAAACGGACTAGCGGGAGTTTCTTAACAGATACGCAGTATTTT. It is translated as CATKRTSGSFLTDTQYF.

The chain is built from TRBV5-1 and TRBJ2-7, with D possibly TRBD1 on 5 matching bases. The ends were cut back, 0 bases at V and 7 bases at J, with 17 bases in the middle. Germline CDR1 SGHRS, CDR2 YFSETQ. The CDR3 is 15 amino acids. CDR3 residues: CASSLAKGPLREQYF. The CDR3 region has the DNA TGCGCCAGCAGCTTGGCCAAGGGGCCCCTACGGGAGCAGTACTTC.

The genes are TRBV6-6 and TRBJ2-7; 8 positions match TRBD1. V trimming: 6 bases; J trimming: 0 bases; junction bases outside the gene matches: 7. The CDR3 spans 15 residues. Germline V gene data show CDR1 as MNHNY and CDR2 as SVGAGI (reference sequence). For the CDR3, the DNA is TGTGCCAGCAGGTTGACAGGGGACCTCTCCTACGAGCAGTACTTC. It codes for CASRLTGDLSYEQYF.

This chain uses TRBV7-9 with TRBJ1-4; a possible D gene is TRBD1 (5 bases). CDR3 length: 17 residues. V was trimmed by 4 bases and J by 7 bases, leaving 22 bases between them. CDR1 and CDR2 from the germline V gene are SEHNR and FQNEAQ (reference sequence). The chain's CDR3 is CASSSIGMGGIFEKLFF. The CDR3 DNA sequence: TGTGCCAGCAGCTCGATCGGAATGGGGGGAATCTTTGAAAAACTGTTTTTT.

This clone was seen only once. J is TRBJ2-2 and V is TRBV30; 9 bases fit TRBD2. The CDR3 has 17 residues. Germline CDR1 GTSNPN, CDR2 SVGIG (reference sequence). J gave up 2 bases and V 3 bases, and 10 bases lay outside the gene matches. CDR3 sequence: CAWRRGLAGINTGELFF. CDR3 nucleotides: TGTGCCTGGAGGCGGGGGCTAGCGGGAATTAACACCGGGGAGCTGTTTTTT. The complete variable domain, with remaining parts taken from reference TRBV30 and TRBJ2-2, reads SQTIHQWPATLVQPVGSPLSLECTVEGTSNPNLYWYRQAAGRGLQLLFYSVGIGQISSEVPQNLSASRPQDRQFILSSKKLLLSDSGFYLCAWRRGLAGINTGELFFGEGSRLTVL.

The CDR3 spells CASSLWGQAPSVGTEAFF. CDR3 sequence (DNA): TGTGCCAGCAGCTTATGGGGACAGGCCCCTTCTGTGGGCACTGAAGCTTTCTTT. The chain joins TRBV7-2 to TRBJ1-1; 8 bases fit TRBD1. With V trimmed by 2 bases and J by 4 bases, 15 bases remained unmatched. Germline CDR1 SGHTA, CDR2 FQGNSA. The CDR3 spans 18 residues.

V gene TRBV14 combines with J gene TRBJ1-1; D is perhaps TRBD1 (5 bases). Germline V lookup: CDR1 SGHDN, CDR2 FVKESK. Trimming left V 0 bases short and J 6 bases short, with 11 bases between. The CDR3 loop spans 14 amino acids. Here the CDR3 DNA reads TGTGCCAGCAGCCAAGAGGGGGGGAAGGCTGAAGCTTTCTTT. Protein sequence: CASSQEGGKAEAFF. Combining the CDR3 with reference TRBV14 and TRBJ1-1 gives the whole variable domain EAGVTQFPSHSVIEKGQTVTLRCDPISGHDNLYWYRRVMGKEIKFLLHFVKESKQDESGMPNNRFLAERTGGTYSTLKVQPAELEDSGVYFCASSQEGGKAEAFFGQGTRLTVV.

V usage is TRBV4-3 and J usage is TRBJ2-3; 15 positions match TRBD2. The junction had 13 bases not matched to a gene; V was cut back by 6 bases and J by 3 bases. The CDR3 has 19 residues. Germline values: CDR1 LGHNA, CDR2 YSLEER. The CDR3 DNA follows: TGCGCCAGCAGGCCTCAGTCCGGGACTAGCGGGAGGTTTACAGATACGCAGTATTTT. Amino acid sequence: CASRPQSGTSGRFTDTQYF.

The chain joins TRBV7-9 to TRBJ2-7, with 14 bases fitting TRBD2. The germline V gene encodes CDR1 SEHNR and CDR2 FQNEAQ (reference sequence). This CDR3 has 18 residues. The V and J ends lost 7 bases and 5 bases, in that order; junction bases with no gene match: 16. The CDR3: CASTKTSGTSGRNNEQYF. The CDR3 DNA follows: TGTGCCAGCACCAAAACATCGGGGACTAGCGGGAGAAACAACGAGCAGTACTTC.